This T cell receptor (beta chain) emerged from a study of cytomegalovirus exposure and HLA in healthy donors (dated by TCRdb to about 2017). With regard to the full study: An earlier analysis of approximately 550 of the donors reported 276 Gb of sequence data and around 120 million unique TCR beta sequences from some 180 million T cells. Roughly 300 gigabases of sequencing data and approximately 85 million unique TCR sequences were included in an early release covering roughly 600 HLA-typed donors. The genetic ancestry cluster associated with self-reported Caucasian donors included 70% to 85% of the roughly 360 genotyped donors. The study was designed to test whether signatures of past pathogen exposure could be identified by cataloging public T cell receptors. The T cell repertoires of some 670 subjects were profiled by immunosequencing and related to cytomegalovirus serostatus. Along with the roughly 670-subject first cohort, a separate validation cohort of over 90 different subjects was used. To predict cytomegalovirus infection status, the study combined high-throughput TCR immunosequencing, statistical association of individual TCRs with disease status, and machine learning. A later analysis re-analyzed previously published TCR beta repertoires from 666 donors and added high-resolution HLA genotyping to study TCR occurrence patterns. In the later analysis, no new phenotypic data were used to find candidate immune exposures; instead, reliance was placed on TCR beta sequences and their occurrence across donors. An earlier analysis of nearly 600 of the donors applied high-throughput TCR beta sequencing to assess whether each TCR beta V gene segment acted as functional or pseudogenic. Donor age, sex, ethnicity and CMV serostatus were compiled alongside the repertoire data. A later genetic analysis used genome-wide SNP genotypes for about three fifths of the 666 donors, treating that subset as a discovery cohort. All discovery cohort repertoires had been generated on a single sequencing platform. HLA typing included class I and class II loci at four-digit resolution. Typing coverage differed by locus: A, B, C, DRB1 and DQB1 were typed in about 629-640 donors, DQA1 in roughly 500, DPA1 in around 600, and DPB1 in roughly 470. A few DR-DQ haplotypes were treated as single units for association and clustering because of strong linkage in the cohort. Across approximately 400 genotyped donors of the cohort, an average of about 240,000 unique TCR beta nucleotide sequences per donor were sequenced, and around 19% of those sequences were non-productive.

Libraries were constructed by the immunoSEQ multiplex PCR assay. A mixture of 60 forward primers for TCR Vbeta segments and 13 reverse primers for TCR Jbeta segments was used in the multiplex PCR. A multiplex PCR assay on genomic DNA amplified the CDR3 region of rearranged TCR beta genes. On the Illumina HiSeq System, the amplified TCR beta libraries were sequenced as 87-base-pair reads. Per the source publication's procedure: Across the 670 or so repertoires, a later analysis counted approximately 83 million unique TCR beta chains, around 11 million of which were shared by at least two donors. To remove PCR and sequencing errors, raw reads were error-corrected and collapsed into unique sequences using a nearest-neighbor algorithm that merged closely related sequences. CDR3 sequences were aligned to IMGT reference sequences to assign V, D and J gene segments. For a sequence to be retained, a match of at least six nucleotides was required to both a V gene segment and a J gene segment. A rearrangement was called productive if the CDR3 had no stop codons and remained in frame with V and J, and every other rearrangement was called non-productive. CDR3 was defined according to IMGT convention as the region running from the second conserved V-encoded cysteine to the conserved J-encoded phenylalanine. In an earlier analysis of 587 of the donors, sequences lacking an unambiguous match to a single V gene segment were excluded. In an earlier analysis of several hundred of the donors, a V segment was called functional when productive rearrangements were above 56.7%, and segregating when the standard deviation between donors exceeded 5%. A statistical classification framework was built for diagnosing cytomegalovirus status from the catalog of TCR beta chain sequences. A later analysis assigned V and J genes by comparing TCR nucleotide sequences with IMGT/GENE-DB human TR gene sequences. Using the TCRdist pipeline, a later analysis assigned CDR3 sequences along with most-parsimonious VDJ recombination scenarios. In a later analysis, each TCR beta chain was defined by its CDR3 amino acid sequence together with its V-gene family, and reads without a unique V-gene family were excluded. In a later analysis, around 650 highly shared, low-generation-probability nucleotide sequences were removed to address suspected cross-contamination and a sequencing artifact. In a later analysis, a clonal expansion index for each public chain was calculated from normalized within-repertoire ranks of inferred template counts. In a later analysis, generation probabilities were computed using a VDJ recombination model fitted to out-of-frame rearrangements, and the results were checked against IGoR. In a later analysis, hypergeometric tests were used to score TCR-TCR, TCR-HLA and TCR-CMV co-occurrence, with a repertoire-size bias correction applied to TCR pairs. A later analysis estimated false discovery rates by permuting HLA or CMV assignments 20 times. In a later analysis, co-occurring TCRs were grouped using DBSCAN, with TCRdist sequence similarity added in when clustering inside HLA-allele-positive subsets. Repertoires with fewer than 30,000 or more than 120,000 public chains were left out of co-occurrence clustering, as were about 5 repertoires with anomalous nucleotide sharing. TCRdb retrieved this table from immuneACCESS and kept in-frame rearrangements only. Not all clones are present; in checked studies, unresolved V genes account for under half, and no reason is known for the remainder. V, J and clone size derive from that table, while D and trimming were established from the DNA sequence. Counted in this sample were around 280,000 clones; around 90% of them appeared once. 2% to 3% of the sample lies in the top ten.

Results and caveats for the whole study, not just this receptor: In vitro tests confirmed that three of the cytomegalovirus-associated TCR beta chains recognize cytomegalovirus antigens. The only immune exposure information available for the cohort was CMV serostatus. In a later analysis, TCR association rates were found to vary across HLA loci, with the most associated TCRs seen for DRB1 alleles and the fewest for HLA-C alleles. In an earlier analysis of about 600 of the donors, most TCR beta V segments appeared in productive rearrangements about 90% or about 30% of the time, broadly matching IMGT annotations. Some IMGT-functional V segments, including TRBV6-2 and TRBV6-3, could not be distinguished by the 87-base-pair reads and were therefore excluded. When HLA alleles, especially DR and DQ, strongly co-occurred, TCR associations were difficult to assign to individual alleles. Because counts were too low, seventeen rarely observed V segments, including chromosome 9 orphons, were left out of the earlier analysis of approximately 580 of the donors. The study gave a list of under 200 TCR beta chains associated with cytomegalovirus. A cluster of highly shared sequence variants was judged likely to be a technical artifact of the sequencing pipeline. Sequencing depth was assumed to be roughly uniform across donors in the presence/absence analyses, though that assumption may not hold. In both the original and validation cohorts, the classifier was reported to diagnose cytomegalovirus status with high specificity and sensitivity. A later analysis found that most CMV-associated TCR beta chains appeared HLA-restricted, with HLA associations seemingly driven largely by CMV exposure. This cohort had only TCR beta chains sequenced, and the lack of alpha or paired-chain data limited which features could be detected. A further reported finding was that TCR beta sequences accurately predicted the HLA-A and HLA-B alleles for most subjects in the first cohort. In a later analysis, HLA-associated TCR beta chains showed more clonal expansion and lower generation probabilities than non-associated chains that were equally common. Most TCR sequences were observed very rarely across donors, whereas some public TCRs were present in many individuals. According to a later analysis, parvovirus B19, influenza, CMV and Epstein-Barr virus appeared linked to several top co-occurrence clusters. It was suggested by the authors that the approach could potentially be generalized to other disease states and immunological phenotypes. A later genetic analysis associated a missense DCLRE1C variant with V-gene and J-gene trimming of TCR beta chains, and an independent cohort replicated the association. In a later analysis, some 17,000 TCR beta sequences were associated with specific HLA alleles at a false discovery rate of 0.05. Because HLA typing was unavailable for some donors at each locus, only the typed subset was used in association tests. Correlated functional status among segregating V segments might be attributable to linkage disequilibrium, but an unknown experimental factor could not be ruled out. A later genetic analysis reported fewer N-insertions in productive TCRs among donors in an Asian-associated ancestry cluster than the roughly 700-donor mean.

In total, around 600 healthy bone marrow donors made up the cohort. At the time of sampling, all cohort members were nominally healthy, though unrecorded immune exposures were likely present. The donor was CMV seronegative and was included in the group of around 320 seronegative cohort members. Every donor gave a peripheral blood sample, and the peripheral blood mononuclear cells from that sample were used for TCR beta sequencing. Genomic DNA extraction from the blood cell samples was performed with the Qiagen DNeasy Blood Extraction Kit. CDR1 and CDR2 are read off the germline V gene (reference sequence) as LNHNV and YYDKDF. Its CDR3 holds 14 amino acids, cysteine through phenylalanine. The read is trimmed to its CDR3 DNA, 42 bases read in frame from base 1. V lost 3 bases and J lost 7 bases, and the count of bases not matched to a germline gene is 5. The sample holds one count of this clone. Its target antigen remains unknown. Per-nucleotide qualities are absent, and no much larger clonotype sits a single base away.

The sequencing sample was made of PBMCs. The sequence was obtained from a woman aged 18-29 years in good health and CMV-seronegative. The V gene is TRBV15 and the J gene is TRBJ1-4, with TRBD1 matching 7 junction bases. The CDR3 loop reads CATSSIGTAEKLFF. The DNA reads TGTGCCACCAGCAGCATCGGGACAGCTGAAAAACTGTTTTTT.